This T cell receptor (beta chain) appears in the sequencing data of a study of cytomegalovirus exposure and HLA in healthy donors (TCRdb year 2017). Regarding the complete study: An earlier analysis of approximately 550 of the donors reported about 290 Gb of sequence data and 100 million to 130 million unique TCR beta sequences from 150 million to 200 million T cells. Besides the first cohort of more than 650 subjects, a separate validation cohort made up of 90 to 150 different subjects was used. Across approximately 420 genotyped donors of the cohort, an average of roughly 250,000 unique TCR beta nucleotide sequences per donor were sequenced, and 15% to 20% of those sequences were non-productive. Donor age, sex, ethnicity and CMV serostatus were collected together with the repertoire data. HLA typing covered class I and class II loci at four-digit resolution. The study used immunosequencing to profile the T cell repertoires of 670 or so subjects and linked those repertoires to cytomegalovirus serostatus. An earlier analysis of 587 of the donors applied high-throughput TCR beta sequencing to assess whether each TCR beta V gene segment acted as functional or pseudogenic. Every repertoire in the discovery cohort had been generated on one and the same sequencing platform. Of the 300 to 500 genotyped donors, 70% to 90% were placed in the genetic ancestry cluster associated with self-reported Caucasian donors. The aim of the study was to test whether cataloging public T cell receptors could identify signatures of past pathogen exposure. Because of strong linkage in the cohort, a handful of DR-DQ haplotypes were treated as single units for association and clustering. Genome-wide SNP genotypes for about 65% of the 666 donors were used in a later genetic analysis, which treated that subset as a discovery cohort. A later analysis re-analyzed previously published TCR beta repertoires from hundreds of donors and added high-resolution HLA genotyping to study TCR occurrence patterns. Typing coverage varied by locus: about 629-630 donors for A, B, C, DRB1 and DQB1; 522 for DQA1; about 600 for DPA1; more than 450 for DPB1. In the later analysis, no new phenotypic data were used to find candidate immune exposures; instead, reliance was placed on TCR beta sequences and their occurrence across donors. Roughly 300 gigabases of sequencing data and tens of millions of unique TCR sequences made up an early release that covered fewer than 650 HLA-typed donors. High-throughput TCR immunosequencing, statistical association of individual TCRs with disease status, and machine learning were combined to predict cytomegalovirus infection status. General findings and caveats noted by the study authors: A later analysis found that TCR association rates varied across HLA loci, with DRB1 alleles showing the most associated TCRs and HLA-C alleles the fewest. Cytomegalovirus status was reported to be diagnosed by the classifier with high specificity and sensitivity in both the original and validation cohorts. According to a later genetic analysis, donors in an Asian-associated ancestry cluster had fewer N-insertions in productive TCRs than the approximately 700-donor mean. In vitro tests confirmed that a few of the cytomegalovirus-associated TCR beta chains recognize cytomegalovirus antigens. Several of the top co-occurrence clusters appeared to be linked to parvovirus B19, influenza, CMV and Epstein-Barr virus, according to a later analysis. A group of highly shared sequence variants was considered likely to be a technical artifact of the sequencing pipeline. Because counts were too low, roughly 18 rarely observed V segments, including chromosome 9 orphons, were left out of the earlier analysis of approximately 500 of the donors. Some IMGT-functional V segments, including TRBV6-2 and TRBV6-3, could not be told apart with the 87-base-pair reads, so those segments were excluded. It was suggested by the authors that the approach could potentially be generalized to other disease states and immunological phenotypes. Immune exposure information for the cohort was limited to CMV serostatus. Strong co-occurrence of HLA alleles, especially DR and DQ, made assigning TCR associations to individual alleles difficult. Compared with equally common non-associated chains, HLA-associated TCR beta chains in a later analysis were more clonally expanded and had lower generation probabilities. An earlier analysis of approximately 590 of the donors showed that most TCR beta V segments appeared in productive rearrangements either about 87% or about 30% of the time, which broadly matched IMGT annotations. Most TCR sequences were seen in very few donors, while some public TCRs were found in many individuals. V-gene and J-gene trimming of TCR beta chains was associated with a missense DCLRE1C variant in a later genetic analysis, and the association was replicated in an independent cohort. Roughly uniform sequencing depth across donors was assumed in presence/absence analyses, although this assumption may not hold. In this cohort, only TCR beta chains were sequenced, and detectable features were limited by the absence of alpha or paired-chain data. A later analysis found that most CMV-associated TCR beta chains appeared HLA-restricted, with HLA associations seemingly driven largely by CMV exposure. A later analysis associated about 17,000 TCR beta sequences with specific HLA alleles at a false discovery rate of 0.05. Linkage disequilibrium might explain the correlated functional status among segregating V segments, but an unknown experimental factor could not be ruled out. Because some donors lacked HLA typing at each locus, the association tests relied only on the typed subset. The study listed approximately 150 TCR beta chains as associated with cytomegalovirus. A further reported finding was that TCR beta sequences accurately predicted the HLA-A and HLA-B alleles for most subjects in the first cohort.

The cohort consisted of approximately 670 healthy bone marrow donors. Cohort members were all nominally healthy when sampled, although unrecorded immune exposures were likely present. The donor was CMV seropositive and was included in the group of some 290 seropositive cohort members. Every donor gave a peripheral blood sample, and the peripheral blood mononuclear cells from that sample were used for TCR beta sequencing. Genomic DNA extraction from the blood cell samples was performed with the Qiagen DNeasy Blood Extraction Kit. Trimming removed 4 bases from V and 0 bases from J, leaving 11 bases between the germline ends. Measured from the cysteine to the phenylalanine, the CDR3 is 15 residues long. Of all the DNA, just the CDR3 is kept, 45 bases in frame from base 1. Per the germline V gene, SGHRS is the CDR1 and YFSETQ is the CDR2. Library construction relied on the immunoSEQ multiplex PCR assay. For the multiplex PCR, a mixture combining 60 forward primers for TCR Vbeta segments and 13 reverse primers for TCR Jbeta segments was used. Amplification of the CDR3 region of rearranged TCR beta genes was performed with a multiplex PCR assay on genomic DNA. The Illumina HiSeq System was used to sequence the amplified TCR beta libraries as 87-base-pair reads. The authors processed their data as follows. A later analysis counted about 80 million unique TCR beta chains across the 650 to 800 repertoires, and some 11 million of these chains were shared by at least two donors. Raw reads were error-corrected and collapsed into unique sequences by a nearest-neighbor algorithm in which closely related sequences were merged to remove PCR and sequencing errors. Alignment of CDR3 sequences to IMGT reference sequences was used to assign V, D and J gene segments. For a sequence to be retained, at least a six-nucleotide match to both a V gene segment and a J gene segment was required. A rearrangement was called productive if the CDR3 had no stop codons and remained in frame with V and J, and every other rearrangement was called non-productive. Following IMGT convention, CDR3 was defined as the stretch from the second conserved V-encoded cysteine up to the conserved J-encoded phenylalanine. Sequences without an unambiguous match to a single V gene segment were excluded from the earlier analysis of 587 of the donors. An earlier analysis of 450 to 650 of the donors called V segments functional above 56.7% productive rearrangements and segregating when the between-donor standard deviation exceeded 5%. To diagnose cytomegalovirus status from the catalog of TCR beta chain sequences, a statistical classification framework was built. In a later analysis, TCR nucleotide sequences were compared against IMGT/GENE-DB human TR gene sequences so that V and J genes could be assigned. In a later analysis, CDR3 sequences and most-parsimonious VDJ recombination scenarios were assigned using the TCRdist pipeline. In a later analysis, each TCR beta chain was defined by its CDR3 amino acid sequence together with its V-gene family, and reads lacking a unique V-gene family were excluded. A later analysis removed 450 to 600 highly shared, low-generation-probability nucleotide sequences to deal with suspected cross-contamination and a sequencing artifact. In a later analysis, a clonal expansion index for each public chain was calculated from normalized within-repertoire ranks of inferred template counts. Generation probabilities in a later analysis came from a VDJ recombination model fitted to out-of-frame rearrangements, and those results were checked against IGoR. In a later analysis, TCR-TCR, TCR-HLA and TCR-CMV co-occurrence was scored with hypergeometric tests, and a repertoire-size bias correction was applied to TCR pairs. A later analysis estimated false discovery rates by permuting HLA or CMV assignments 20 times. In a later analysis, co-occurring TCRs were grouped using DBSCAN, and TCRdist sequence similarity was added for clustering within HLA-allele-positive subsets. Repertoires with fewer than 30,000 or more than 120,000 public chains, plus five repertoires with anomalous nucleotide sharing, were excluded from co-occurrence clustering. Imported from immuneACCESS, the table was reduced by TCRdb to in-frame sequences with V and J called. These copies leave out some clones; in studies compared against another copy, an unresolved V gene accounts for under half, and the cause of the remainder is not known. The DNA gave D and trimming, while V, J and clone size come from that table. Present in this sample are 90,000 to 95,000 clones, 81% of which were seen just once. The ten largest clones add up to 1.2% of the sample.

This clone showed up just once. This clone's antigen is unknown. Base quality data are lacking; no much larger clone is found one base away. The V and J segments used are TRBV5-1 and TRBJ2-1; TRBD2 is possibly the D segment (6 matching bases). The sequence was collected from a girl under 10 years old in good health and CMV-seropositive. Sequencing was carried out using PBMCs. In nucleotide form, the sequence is TGCGCCAGCAGCCAAGCGGGCAGCTCCTACAATGAGCAGTTCTTC. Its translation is CASSQAGSSYNEQFF.